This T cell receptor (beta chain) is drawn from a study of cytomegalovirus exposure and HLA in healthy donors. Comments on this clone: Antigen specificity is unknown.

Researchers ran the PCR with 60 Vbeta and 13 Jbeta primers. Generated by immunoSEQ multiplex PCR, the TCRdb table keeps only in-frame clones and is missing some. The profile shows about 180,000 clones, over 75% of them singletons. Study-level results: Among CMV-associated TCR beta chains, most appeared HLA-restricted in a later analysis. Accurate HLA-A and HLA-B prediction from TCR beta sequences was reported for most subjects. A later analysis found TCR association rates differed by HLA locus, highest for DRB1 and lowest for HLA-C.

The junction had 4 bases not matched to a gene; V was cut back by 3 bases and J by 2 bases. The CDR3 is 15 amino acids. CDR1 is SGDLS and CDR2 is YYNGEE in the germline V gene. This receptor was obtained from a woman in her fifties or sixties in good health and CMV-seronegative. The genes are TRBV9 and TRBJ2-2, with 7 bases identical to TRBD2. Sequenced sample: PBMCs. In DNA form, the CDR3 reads TGTGCCAGCAGCGAGGGAGGGGCAAACACCGGGGAGCTGTTTTTT. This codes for CASSEGGANTGELFF.